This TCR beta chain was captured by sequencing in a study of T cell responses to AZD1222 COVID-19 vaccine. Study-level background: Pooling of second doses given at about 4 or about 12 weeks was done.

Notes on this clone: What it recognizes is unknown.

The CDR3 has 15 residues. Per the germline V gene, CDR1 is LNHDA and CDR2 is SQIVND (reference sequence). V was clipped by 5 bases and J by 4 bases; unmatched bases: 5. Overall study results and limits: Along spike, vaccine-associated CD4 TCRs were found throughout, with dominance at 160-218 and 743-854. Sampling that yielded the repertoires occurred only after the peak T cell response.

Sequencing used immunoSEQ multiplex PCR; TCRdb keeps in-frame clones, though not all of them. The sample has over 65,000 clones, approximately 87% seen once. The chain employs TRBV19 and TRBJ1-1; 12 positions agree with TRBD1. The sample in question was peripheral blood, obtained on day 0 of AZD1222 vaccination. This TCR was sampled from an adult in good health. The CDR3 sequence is CASSPGTGGVTEAFF. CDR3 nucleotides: TGTGCCAGTAGTCCGGGGACAGGGGGCGTCACTGAAGCTTTCTTT.